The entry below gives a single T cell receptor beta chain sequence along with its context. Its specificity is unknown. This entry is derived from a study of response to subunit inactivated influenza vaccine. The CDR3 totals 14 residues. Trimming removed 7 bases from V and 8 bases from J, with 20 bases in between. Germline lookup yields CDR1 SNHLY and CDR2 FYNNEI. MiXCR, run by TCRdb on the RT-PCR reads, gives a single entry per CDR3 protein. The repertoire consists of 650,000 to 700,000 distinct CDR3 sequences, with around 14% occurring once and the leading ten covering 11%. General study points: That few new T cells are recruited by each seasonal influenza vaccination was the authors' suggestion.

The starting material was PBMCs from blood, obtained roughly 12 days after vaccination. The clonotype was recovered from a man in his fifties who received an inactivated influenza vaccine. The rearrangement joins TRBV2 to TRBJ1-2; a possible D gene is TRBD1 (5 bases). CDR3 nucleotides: TGTGCCAGCAACGAAGGGGTGCGGGTGTTGGGCTACACCTTC. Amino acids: CASNEGVRVLGYTF.